A selection of T cell receptor beta chains follows, all from one sample in a study of blood T cell repertoires in COVID-19. Some clones are missing from TCRdb's copy, which holds only in-frame ones; the method was immunoSEQ multiplex PCR. The sample gives about 35,000 clones, more than 60% of which show up once; 14% to 15% is in the top ten. Specimen: peripheral blood. The receptors shown here come from an elderly man with active or convalescent COVID-19. Each CDR3 is given with its conserved first and last residue. The D gene is left open where the match is weak. Expanded clones are given a class, and other clones once, few, many or no size at all.

TRBV13	TRBD1	.	TRBJ2-5	TGTGCCAGCAGCTCAACACAGGGGATAGTTGAGACCCAGTACTTC	CASSSTQGIVETQYF
TRBV12-3/TRBV12-4	.	.	TRBJ1-2	TGTGCCAGCAGTTTGAGGGCAGCAGATGGCTACACCTTC	CASSLRAADGYTF
TRBV6-2/TRBV6-3	.	.	TRBJ2-1	TGTGCCAGCAGTTACGGGCCCATTGAGCAGTTCTTC	CASSYGPIEQFF
TRBV27	TRBD2	once	TRBJ2-3	TGTGCCAGCAGTTTATTGCCAGGGACTAGCGGGAGCGCAGATACGCAGTATTTT	CASSLLPGTSGSADTQYF
TRBV7-8	.	.	TRBJ2-7	TGTGCCAGCAGCTTGGGGGGACCCTACGAGCAGTACTTC	CASSLGGPYEQYF
TRBV28	.	.	TRBJ1-1	TGTGCCAGCAGTCGTTATGGTGCAGGGAACACTGAAGCTTTCTTT	CASSRYGAGNTEAFF
TRBV28	.	.	TRBJ1-3	TGTGCCAGCAGCCGCAGAGGGGGAGGAAACACCATATATTTT	CASSRRGGGNTIYF
TRBV5-1	.	.	TRBJ1-1	TGCGCCAGCAGCTTGGTTGGCCCGGAACGGGGTGAAGCTTTCTTT	CASSLVGPERGEAFF
TRBV10-1	TRBD1	few	TRBJ2-1	TGCGCCAGCAGTGGGGGGACAGACCCCTCCTACAATGAGCAGTTCTTC	CASSGGTDPSYNEQFF
TRBV28	.	.	TRBJ1-5	TGTGCCACTGAGGTGGGGGCCCCGACGGATCAGCCCCAGCATTTT	CATEVGAPTDQPQHF
TRBV5-5	TRBD1	.	TRBJ1-1	TGTGCCAGCAGCGAGCAACAGGGGGCCTTAACTGAAGCTTTCTTT	CASSEQQGALTEAFF
TRBV2	TRBD2	.	TRBJ2-1	TGTGCCAGCAGGTTGGAGGCTAGCGGGGACAATGAGCAGTTCTTC	CASRLEASGDNEQFF